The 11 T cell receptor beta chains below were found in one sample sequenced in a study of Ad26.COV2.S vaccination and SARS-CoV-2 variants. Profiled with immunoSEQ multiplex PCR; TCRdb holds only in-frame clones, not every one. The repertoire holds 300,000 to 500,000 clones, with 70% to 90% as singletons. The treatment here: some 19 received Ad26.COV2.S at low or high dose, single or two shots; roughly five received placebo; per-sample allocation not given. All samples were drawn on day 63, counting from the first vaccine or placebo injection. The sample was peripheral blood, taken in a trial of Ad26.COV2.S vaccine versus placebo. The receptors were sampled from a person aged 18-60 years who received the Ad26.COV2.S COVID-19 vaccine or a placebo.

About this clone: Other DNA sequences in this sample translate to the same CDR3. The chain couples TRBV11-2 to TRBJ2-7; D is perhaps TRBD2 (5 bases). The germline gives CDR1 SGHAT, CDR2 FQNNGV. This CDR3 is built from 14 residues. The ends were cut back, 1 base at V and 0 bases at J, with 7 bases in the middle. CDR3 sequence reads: CASSLARASYEQYF. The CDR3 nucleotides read TGTGCCAGCAGCTTAGCGCGGGCCTCCTACGAGCAGTACTTC.

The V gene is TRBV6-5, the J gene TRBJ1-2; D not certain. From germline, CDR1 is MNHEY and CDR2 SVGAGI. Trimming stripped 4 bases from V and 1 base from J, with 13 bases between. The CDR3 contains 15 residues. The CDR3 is CASSSTTGGNYGYTF. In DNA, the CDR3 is TGTGCCAGCAGTTCCACAACCGGTGGTAACTATGGCTACACCTTC.

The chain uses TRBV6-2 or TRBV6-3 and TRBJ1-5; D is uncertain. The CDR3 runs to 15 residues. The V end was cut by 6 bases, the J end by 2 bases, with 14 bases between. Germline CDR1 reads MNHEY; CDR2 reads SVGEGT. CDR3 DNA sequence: TGTGCCAGCAGCTATTACCCGGGAGGCAATCAGCCCCAGCATTTT. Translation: CASSYYPGGNQPQHF.

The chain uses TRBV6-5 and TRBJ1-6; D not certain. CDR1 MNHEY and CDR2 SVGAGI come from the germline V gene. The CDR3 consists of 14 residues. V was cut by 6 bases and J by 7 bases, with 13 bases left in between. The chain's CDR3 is CASRGSTENSPLHF. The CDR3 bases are TGTGCCAGCAGGGGAAGCACAGAGAATTCACCCCTCCACTTT.

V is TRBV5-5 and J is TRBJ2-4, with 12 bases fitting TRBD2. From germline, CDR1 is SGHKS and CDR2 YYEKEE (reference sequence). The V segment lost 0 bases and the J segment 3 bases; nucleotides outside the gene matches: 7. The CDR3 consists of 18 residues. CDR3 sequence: CASSLAATSGRFKNIQYF. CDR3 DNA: TGTGCCAGCAGCTTGGCCGCGACTAGCGGGAGATTCAAAAACATTCAGTACTTC.

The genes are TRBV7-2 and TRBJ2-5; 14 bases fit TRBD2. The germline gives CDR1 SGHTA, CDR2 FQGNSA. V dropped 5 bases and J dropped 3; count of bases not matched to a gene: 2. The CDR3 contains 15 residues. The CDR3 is CASSTGLAGEETQYF. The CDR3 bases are TGTGCCAGCAGCACGGGACTAGCGGGGGAAGAGACCCAGTACTTC.

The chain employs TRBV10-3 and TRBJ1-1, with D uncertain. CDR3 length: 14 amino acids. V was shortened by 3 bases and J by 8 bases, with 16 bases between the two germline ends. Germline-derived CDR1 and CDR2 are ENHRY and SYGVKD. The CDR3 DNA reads TGTGCCATCAGTGAACGGCCAAGCACTATAGAAGCTTTCTTT. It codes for CAISERPSTIEAFF.

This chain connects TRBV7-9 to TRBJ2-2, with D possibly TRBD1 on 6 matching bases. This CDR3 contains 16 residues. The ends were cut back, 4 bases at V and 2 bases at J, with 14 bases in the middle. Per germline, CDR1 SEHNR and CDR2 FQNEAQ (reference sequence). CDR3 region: CASSSPVRGNTGELFF. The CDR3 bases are TGTGCCAGCAGCTCACCAGTCAGGGGAAACACCGGGGAGCTGTTTTTT.

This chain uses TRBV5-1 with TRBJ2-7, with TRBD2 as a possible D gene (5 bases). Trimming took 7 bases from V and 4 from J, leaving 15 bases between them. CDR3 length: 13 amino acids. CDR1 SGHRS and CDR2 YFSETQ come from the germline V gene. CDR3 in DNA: TGCGCCAGCGCCCCCCCCTCGGGGTACGAGCAGTACTTC. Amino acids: CASAPPSGYEQYF.

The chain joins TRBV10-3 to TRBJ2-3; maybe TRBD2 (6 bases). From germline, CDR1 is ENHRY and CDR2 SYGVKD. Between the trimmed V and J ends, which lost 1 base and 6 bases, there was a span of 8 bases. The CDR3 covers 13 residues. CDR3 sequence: CAISEFREDTQYF. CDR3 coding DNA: TGTGCCATCAGTGAGTTTCGGGAGGATACGCAGTATTTT.

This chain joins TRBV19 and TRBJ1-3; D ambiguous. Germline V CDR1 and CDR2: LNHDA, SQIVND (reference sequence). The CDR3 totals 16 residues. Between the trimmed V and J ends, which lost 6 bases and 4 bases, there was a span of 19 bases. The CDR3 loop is CASRPEGHSMGNTIYF. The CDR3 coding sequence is TGTGCCAGTAGGCCCGAGGGCCATAGTATGGGAAACACCATATATTTT.